This T cell receptor (beta chain) was sequenced for a study of identical twins. Using its own MiXCR run on the 5' RACE reads, TCRdb lists one record per CDR3 protein. The profile shows around 1.7 million distinct CDR3 sequences, roughly 35% of them singletons. This clonotype was picked up a small number of times. This CDR3 has 15 amino acids. J lost 4 bases, V lost 1 base, and 7 bases had no gene match. From germline, CDR1 is DFQATT and CDR2 SNEGSKA (reference sequence). The source of this sequence is a newborn girl in good health. The rearrangement joins TRBV20-1 to TRBJ2-5; 9 bases are shared with TRBD1. The specimen was cord blood. The CDR3 region is CSARARQGGVETQYF. The CDR3 DNA is TGCAGTGCTAGAGCGAGACAGGGGGGTGTAGAGACCCAGTACTTC.